The clone carrying this T cell receptor (beta chain) was observed a few times. No antigen is known for it. The source of the sample is a study of T cells in Graves' hyperthyroidism and ophthalmopathy. Looking at the study overall: Before any treatment, at initial diagnosis, peripheral blood was collected. The study's findings and limits: Most clonotypes expanded in the thyroid (above 0.001) were also present in blood. Through a model of 13 V-J features, ophthalmopathy was separated from stable hyperthyroidism.

TCR beta CDR3 sequences were amplified from RNA transcripts. First-round RT-PCR with HTBI primers amplified the TCR CDR3 region. From the multiplex PCR reads, TCRdb called clonotypes with MiXCR, one entry per CDR3 protein. The table includes 300,000 to 400,000 distinct CDR3 sequences, around a sixth detected once. Sequencing used blood. The origin of this receptor is a woman between 45 and 65 years old with Graves' hyperthyroidism.

CDR3 amino acids: CASSSGAGNTEAFF. CDR3 DNA sequence: TGTGCCAGTAGTTCAGGGGCCGGGAACACTGAAGCTTTCTTT. The genes are TRBV19 and TRBJ1-1; the D gene is possibly TRBD1 (6 bases). V was cut by 5 bases and J by 1 base, with 11 bases left in between. In germline, CDR1 is LNHDA, CDR2 SQIVND (reference sequence). The CDR3 is 14 residues long.